The rows below give T cell receptor beta chains drawn from one sample of a study of T cells in Graves' hyperthyroidism and ophthalmopathy. TCRdb ran MiXCR on the multiplex PCR reads and lists one entry per CDR3 protein. The data show 340,000 or so distinct CDR3 sequences, 18% seen once. Sequencing was done on a sample of blood. The receptors were gathered from a woman in her fifties or sixties with Graves' hyperthyroidism. Each CDR3 is given with its conserved first and last residue. The order of the fields is J gene, clone size, D gene, V gene, CDR3 protein, CDR3 DNA. D genes are given only for firm matches. Size values are once, few and many counts, or a class for expanded clones, and some rows have none.

>TRBJ2-2|few|.|TRBV20-1
CSAREQNTGELFF
TGCAGTGCTAGAGAACAGAACACCGGGGAGCTGTTTTTT
>TRBJ2-5|.|.|TRBV11-2
CASSRGIQETQYF
TGTGCCAGCAGCAGGGGGATCCAAGAGACCCAGTACTTC
>TRBJ2-4|.|.|TRBV4-1
CASSQDGQNKYF
TGCGCCAGCAGCCAAGACGGGCAGAATAAGTACTTC
>TRBJ2-7|few|TRBD2|TRBV2
CASSYGRDYEQYF
TGTGCCAGCAGTTACGGGAGGGACTACGAGCAGTACTTC
>TRBJ2-7|many|TRBD1|TRBV5-1
CASSPGQGSYEQYF
TGCGCCAGCAGCCCGGGACAGGGGTCGTACGAGCAGTACTTC
>TRBJ1-1|many|TRBD1|TRBV11-2
CASSPGTANTEAFF
TGTGCCAGCAGCCCCGGGACAGCCAACACTGAAGCTTTCTTT
>TRBJ2-5|many|.|TRBV30
CAWSVGLAPETQYF
TGTGCCTGGAGTGTCGGCCTCGCCCCAGAGACCCAGTACTTC
>TRBJ2-7|few|.|TRBV29-1
CSVGVSEGNEQYF
TGCAGCGTTGGGGTGTCAGAAGGAAACGAGCAGTACTTC
>TRBJ1-5|.|.|TRBV12-3/TRBV12-4
CASTGGINQPQHF
TGTGCCAGCACTGGCGGTATCAATCAGCCCCAGCATTTT
>TRBJ2-1|.|.|TRBV6-2/TRBV6-3
CASKRGIGSTEQFF
TGTGCCAGCAAGAGAGGCATTGGATCTACTGAGCAGTTCTTC
>TRBJ2-3|few|TRBD2|TRBV7-2
CASSITGTSGGVGTQYF
TGTGCCAGCAGCATCACCGGGACTAGCGGGGGAGTCGGTACGCAGTATTTT
>TRBJ2-2|few|TRBD2|TRBV7-9
CASSLTSGVAGELFF
TGTGCCAGCAGCTTGACTAGCGGGGTCGCCGGGGAGCTGTTTTTT
>TRBJ2-4|.|TRBD2|TRBV12-3/TRBV12-4
CASSPGPDEREGKNIQYF
TGTGCCAGCAGTCCGGGCCCTGATGAGAGGGAGGGCAAAAACATTCAGTACTTC
>TRBJ1-4|few|.|TRBV2
CASSEPGVNEKLFF
TGTGCCAGCAGTGAACCTGGGGTGAATGAAAAACTGTTTTTT
>TRBJ2-5|.|TRBD2|TRBV13
CASSLDGGAETQYF
TGTGCCAGCAGCTTAGACGGGGGGGCAGAGACCCAGTACTTC
>TRBJ2-1|.|TRBD2|TRBV7-8
CASNPAAGRSYNEQFF
TGTGCCAGCAACCCCGCAGCGGGACGCTCCTACAATGAGCAGTTCTTC
>TRBJ2-5|many|.|TRBV10-3
CAISVDLVSPQYF
TGTGCCATCAGTGTGGATCTCGTCAGCCCCCAGTACTTC
>TRBJ1-5|few|.|TRBV28
CASSLWADSNQPQHF
TGTGCCAGCAGTTTATGGGCAGATAGCAATCAGCCCCAGCATTTT
>TRBJ2-5|many|TRBD2|TRBV7-2
CASSLVSSGRAQETQYF
TGTGCCAGCAGCTTAGTGTCTAGCGGGAGGGCTCAAGAGACCCAGTACTTC
>TRBJ1-4|few|.|TRBV5-1
CASSLTGTNEKLFF
TGCGCCAGCAGCTTAACCGGAACTAATGAAAAACTGTTTTTT
>TRBJ1-1|.|.|TRBV27
CASSFERGILNTEAFF
TGTGCCAGCAGTTTTGAAAGGGGAATTCTTAACACTGAAGCTTTCTTT
>TRBJ2-1|many|.|TRBV27
CASSFGYNEQFF
TGTGCCAGCAGTTTCGGGTACAATGAGCAGTTCTTC
>TRBJ1-6|.|TRBD1|TRBV18
CASSPLGQVNSPLHF
TGTGCCAGCTCACCCCTGGGACAGGTTAATTCACCCCTCCACTTT